Sequencing of this T cell receptor (beta chain) was carried out in a study of shared clonotypes between healthy human individuals (dated by TCRdb to between 2020 and 2021). For context, the study as a whole: Three men and two women, aged 18 to 49 years, made up the cohort. For each donor, CD4 naive and CD4 memory were each given three plates, CD8 naive was given two plates, and CD8 memory was given one plate. The study deeply sequenced blood TCR repertoires of about five healthy adults to estimate repertoire size and the extent of clonotype sharing between individuals. Different laboratories and diverse techniques were used to prepare libraries and sequence TCR repertoires, to increase sequencing depth and limit assay-specific biases. Per donor, leukapheresis produced somewhere between about 0.8 and 9.5 billion PBMCs. The paper's findings and limits, for the study overall: The genetic and exposure-history diversity represented was limited by the small number of donors. Across a few donors, 5% to 6% of naive CD4, around 3.5% of naive CD8, about 2.3% of memory CD4, and around 0.4% of memory CD8 clonotypes were shared. Naive subsets generally had larger estimated clonotype richness than memory subsets did. Pairwise subsampling indicated that sequencing depth was expected to affect the degree of clonotype sharing among donors. Sampling was limited to blood, and TCR repertoires in tissue likely differ from TCR repertoires in blood. Incomplete sequencing was indicated by rarefaction of sorted-subset datasets, despite the large sequencing depth. Higher generation probabilities were observed for clonotypes shared by all four sorted-subset donors than for non-shared clonotypes.

From the cysteine through the phenylalanine, the CDR3 covers 13 amino acids. This entry keeps only the CDR3 DNA: 39 bases, framed from base 1. The germline V gene encodes CDR1 GTSNPN and CDR2 SVGIG (reference sequence). TCR CDR3 regions were amplified from genomic DNA by multiplex PCR using the deep immunoSEQ assay. Extracted genomic DNA from each cell subset was distributed evenly across all wells of several immunoSEQ 96-well plates, and each plate was treated as a replicate. For sorted subsets, each replicate PCR was loaded with about 0.2 ug genomic DNA, equivalent to 25,000 to 30,000 T cell genomes. Purified libraries were measured with a Qubit 3.0 fluorometer, size-checked on a Bioanalyzer 2100, and measured again with the KAPA Library Quantification kit. Every immunoSEQ 96-well plate was sequenced on a separate single-read 150-cycle Illumina NextSeq 550 flow cell. The source study handled its data this way. Because the immunoSEQ output included only junctional sequences and no quality scores, the filtering could not be the same as the filtering used for full-length reads. To assign V/J genes and CDR3, sequences were annotated using PyIR, a Python wrapper for IgBLAST v1.9, with IMGT germline references. Reads were removed for weak V/J assignments (E-value above 1e-6), missing CDR3, stop codons, out-of-frame junctions, or ambiguous translated residues. V3J clonotypes were defined as sequences sharing an identical inferred V gene, J gene, and CDR3 amino acid sequence. Percentage overlap between repertoires was calculated by dividing the number of shared unique clonotypes by the size of the smaller repertoire. RTK rarefaction, the Chao1 estimator, and Recon v2.1 estimates of unobserved clonotypes were used to assess repertoire richness. Generation probabilities were computed with OLGA for all TCRbeta clonotypes obtained by the gDNA method from several donors. Held by TCRdb, this immuneACCESS table contains in-frame sequences only and omits some clones. Under half of the omission traces to an unresolved V gene where checked; the cause of the rest is unknown. The V and J calls and clone size are taken from that table; D and trimming were inferred from the DNA. For this sample the table gives a few million clones, of which more than 85% were detected only once. The biggest ten clones account for roughly 0.36% of the sample.

The donors were healthy, HIV-negative adults who had no recently reported acute infections or vaccinations. Every donor was a Caucasian adult living in Nashville, Tennessee, USA. CD4+ T cells were enriched by magnetic negative selection, after which naive cells were positively selected on CD45RA and the negative fraction was taken as the memory subset. Blood was obtained by leukapheresis, after which PBMCs were separated by Ficoll-Histopaque density gradient centrifugation and cryopreserved in liquid nitrogen vapor phase. Purity and quantity of every magnetically sorted T cell population were checked by analytical flow cytometry. Genomic DNA was isolated from every sorted fraction and measured by UV absorbance on a Nanodrop 2000c. Remarks on this clone: Its recognized antigen is unknown. The junction differs from germline at one of its ends, possibly a read error.

Sequencing input: naive CD4+ T cells from PBMCs. The sample's cell subset or site label is to be understood as: CD45RA+ positively selected. This receptor was obtained from a man aged 18 to 29 in good health. Some clones in this sample may be carry-over from other donors' samples. Recombination linked TRBV30 to TRBJ2-7; 9 junctional bases match TRBD1. The DNA sequence is TGTGCCTGGAGTCAGGACAGGGGCTACGAGCAGTGCTTC. It translates as CAWSQDRGYEQCF.